A single sample is the source of the 16 T cell receptor beta chains below, sequenced in a study of cytomegalovirus exposure and HLA in healthy donors (dated 2017 in TCRdb). Library construction relied on the immunoSEQ multiplex PCR assay. For the multiplex PCR, a mixture combining 60 forward primers for TCR Vbeta segments and 13 reverse primers for TCR Jbeta segments was used. TCRdb mirrors the immuneACCESS table, restricted to in-frame sequences. Some clones are absent from its copies; in checked studies, under half trace to an unresolved V gene, and the reason for the others is unknown. The sample records around 90,000 clones, 85% of which are singletons. Approximately 7.4% of the sample rests with the top ten. The sequencing input was PBMCs. Receptors were obtained from a man between 35 and 55 years old in good health and CMV-seropositive.

The genes are TRBV6-6 and TRBJ1-5; TRBD1 matches at 9 bases. The length of the CDR3 is 13 residues. The germline V gene encodes CDR1 MNHNY and CDR2 SVGAGI (reference sequence). V was pared by 9 bases and J by 8 bases, with 8 bases of the junction left unmatched. The DNA of the CDR3 is TGTGCCAGTGGACAGGGGTGGAATAAGCCCCAGCATTTT. Its protein product is CASGQGWNKPQHF.

This clone is a singleton in its sample. The J gene is TRBJ1-6, the V gene TRBV5-1; possible D gene TRBD1, 6 bases. This CDR3 region has 17 residues. Trimming removed 0 bases from V and 7 bases from J, with 17 bases in between. CDR1 SGHRS and CDR2 YFSETQ come from the germline V gene. CDR3: CASSLGRQGQRNSPLHF. DNA of the CDR3: TGCGCCAGCAGCTTGGGTCGTCAGGGGCAAAGGAATTCACCCCTCCACTTT.

The chain recombines TRBV19 with TRBJ2-2; 11 bases match TRBD2. Germline trimming cut 3 bases from V and 1 base from J; bases unmatched to any gene: 1. The CDR3 contains 16 residues. The germline CDR1 and CDR2 sequences are LNHDA and SQIVND (reference sequence). CDR3: CASSMGTSGNTGELFF. CDR3 coding DNA: TGTGCCAGTAGTATGGGGACTAGCGGGAACACCGGGGAGCTGTTTTTT.

The V and J genes are TRBV5-6 and TRBJ2-7; TRBD1 matches at 7 bases. Per germline, CDR1 SGHDT and CDR2 YYEEEE. V dropped 4 bases and J dropped 9; count of bases not matched to a gene: 16. The CDR3 is made up of 15 amino acids. The CDR3 DNA sequence: TGTGCCAGCAGCGCGACAGGGCCGGTCCTAGCCGTGCAGTACTTC. It yields the protein CASSATGPVLAVQYF.

The chain carries TRBV6-4 and TRBJ2-1; possibly TRBD2 for D (5 bases). Germline V lookup: CDR1 MRHNA, CDR2 SNTAGT. There are 15 residues in the CDR3. V lost 3 bases, J lost 3 bases, and 12 bases lay in between. DNA of the CDR3: TGTGCCAGCAGTGAGGAACTAGATAACTACAATGAGCAGTTCTTC. Amino acids: CASSEELDNYNEQFF.

This clone was observed once. The V gene is TRBV12-2, the J gene TRBJ2-5; the D call in the table, TRBD1, was not verified against the DNA. TRBV12-2 is labeled a pseudogene. There are 15 residues in the CDR3. This chain's CDR3 is CASRLAQGDGETQYF. The CDR3 DNA follows: TGTGCAAGTCGCTTAGCACAGGGAGATGGGGAGACCCAGTACTTC.

This chain joins TRBV7-2 and TRBJ2-1, with 10 bases matching TRBD2. Germline lookup yields CDR1 SGHTA and CDR2 FQGNSA. V shed 5 bases, J shed 5 bases, and the junction held 3 bases outside the gene matches. The CDR3 is made up of 14 amino acids. The CDR3 sequence is CASSLLAGNNEQFF. As DNA, the CDR3 is TGTGCCAGCAGCCTACTAGCGGGAAACAATGAGCAGTTCTTC. The variable domain in full, with the rest retrieved from reference TRBV7-2 and TRBJ2-1, is GAGVSQSPSNKVTEKGKDVELRCDPISGHTALYWYRQSLGQGLEFLIYFQGNSAPDKSGLPSDRFSAERTGGSVSTLTIQRTQQEDSAVYLCASSLLAGNNEQFFGPGTRLTVL.

The chain is built from TRBV2 and TRBJ1-2; D might be TRBD1 (5 bases). The germline V and J ends were trimmed by 3 bases and 6 bases, with 5 bases remaining between them. The CDR3 is 11 amino acids. CDR1 is SNHLY and CDR2 is FYNNEI in the germline V gene. The DNA for the CDR3 is TGTGCCAGCAGTGACAGGGATGGCTACACCTTC. It is translated as CASSDRDGYTF.

Only a few counts were recorded for this clone. V is TRBV5-1 and J is TRBJ1-1, with D possibly matching TRBD1 (6 bases). With 4 bases removed from V and 6 bases from J, the gap between germline ends came to 13 bases. This CDR3 comprises 13 residues. Germline loops: CDR1 SGHRS, CDR2 YFSETQ. In DNA, the CDR3 is TGCGCCAGCAGCCTAGGGACAATCCCTGAAGCTTTCTTT. This codes for CASSLGTIPEAFF.

J is TRBJ1-2 and V is TRBV6-5, with 7 nucleotides matching TRBD1. The CDR3 is 15 residues long. Looked up from germline, CDR1 is MNHEY and CDR2 is SVGAGI. The J segment lost 2 bases and the V segment lost 4 bases, leaving 7 bases of the junction unmatched. CDR3 in DNA: TGTGCCAGCAGTTCCTCGGACAGGACCAACTATGGCTACACCTTC. Amino acid sequence: CASSSSDRTNYGYTF.

V is TRBV19 and J is TRBJ1-1; D gene ambiguous. In germline, CDR1 is LNHDA, CDR2 SQIVND (reference sequence). The CDR3 has 13 amino acids. Deletions cut 7 bases from V and 2 bases from J, with 11 bases between. The CDR3 DNA reads as TGTGCCAGTACCCGGACGGGAAACACTGAAGCTTTCTTT. Protein: CASTRTGNTEAFF.

The chain couples TRBV6-1 to TRBJ2-7; D remains unclear. Trimming removed 6 bases from V and 0 bases from J, with 6 bases in between. Looked up from germline, CDR1 is MNHNS and CDR2 is SASEGT. The CDR3 is 12 residues long. CDR3 loop: CASSYSSYEQYF. The CDR3 nucleotides read TGTGCCAGCAGCTATAGCTCCTACGAGCAGTACTTC.

The table lists this clone with a few counts. CDR3 in DNA: TGCGCCAGCAGCGGACAGGGGGTTAACGAGCAGTACTTC. Protein sequence: CASSGQGVNEQYF. The genes are TRBV10-1 and TRBJ2-7, with TRBD1 matching 10 bases. Trimming removed 6 bases from V and 5 bases from J; junction bases left unmatched: 4. The V gene's germline CDR1 is WNHNN and CDR2 SYGVQD (reference sequence). There are 13 residues in the CDR3.

V gene TRBV10-3 combines with J gene TRBJ1-3; D is perhaps TRBD1 (5 bases). The length of the CDR3 is 13 residues. Trimming removed 6 bases from V and 4 bases from J, with 10 bases in between. Germline assignment: CDR1 ENHRY and CDR2 SYGVKD. Here the CDR3 reads CAIRAGSGNTIYF. CDR3 nucleotides: TGTGCCATCAGGGCAGGGTCCGGAAACACCATATATTTT.

The rearrangement links TRBV29-1 to TRBJ1-5; TRBD1 matches at 9 bases. The CDR3 runs 11 residues. Losses at the gene ends were 7 bases for V and 12 bases for J; bases not matched to a gene: 7. Germline assignment: CDR1 SQVTM and CDR2 ANQGSEA. The CDR3 DNA reads as TGCAGCGGAATGACAGGGGGAAGCCAGCATTTT. This encodes CSGMTGGSQHF.

This sequence joins TRBV21-1 and TRBJ2-7; the table's TRBD2 call for D was not verified on the DNA. TRBV21-1 is a documented pseudogene. The CDR3 length is 20 residues. The DNA of the CDR3 is TGTGCCAGCAGCAAAGGGGAATCACAACAAGGTACGGCGGGAGTAGACGAGCAGTACTTC. Amino acids: CASSKGESQQGTAGVDEQYF.